A single sample is the source of the 21 T cell receptor beta chains below, sequenced in a study of CD8+ T cells in alopecia areata. For roughly 5 of the biomarker-study patients, the CD4+ cells were further sorted so as to obtain CD25+CD127- cells. Extraction of RNA preceded its reverse transcription into cDNA, which served as the sequencing template. Profiled with immunoSEQ multiplex PCR; TCRdb holds only in-frame clones, not every one. The sample holds about 37,000 clones, approximately 54% seen once. Sequenced: CD4+ Tregs sorted from blood. The source of these receptors is a human donor with alopecia areata.

This chain links TRBV30 with TRBJ2-1; D not certain. The CDR3 loop spans 14 amino acids. The V gene lost 0 bases and the J gene lost 6 bases, with 12 bases spanning the gap. Germline CDR1 and CDR2: GTSNPN and SVGIG (reference sequence). The CDR3 DNA sequence: TGTGCCTGGAGTGTACGTAGTGGCCTCAATGAGCAGTTCTTC. This sequence encodes CAWSVRSGLNEQFF.

The chain carries TRBV10-3 and TRBJ2-7; D remains unclear. CDR1 and CDR2 (germline): ENHRY, SYGVKD. The V end was cut by 10 bases, the J end by 7 bases, with 17 bases between. The CDR3 spans 12 residues. The CDR3 region is CATKDRVGEQYF. CDR3 DNA: TGTGCCACCAAAGACCGCGTAGGGGAGCAGTACTTC.

This chain links TRBV7-3 with TRBJ2-3; D unclear. Germline V CDR1 and CDR2: SGHTA, FQGTGA. The CDR3 spans 16 residues. Between the trimmed V and J ends, which lost 1 base and 0 bases, there was a span of 11 bases. The CDR3 reads CASSLIRTFSTDTQYF. The DNA of the CDR3 is TGTGCCAGCAGCTTAATCCGGACGTTTAGCACAGATACGCAGTATTTT.

The chain recombines TRBV4-3 with TRBJ2-6; tentatively, D is TRBD1 (6 bases). Between the trimmed V and J ends, which lost 1 base and 0 bases, there was a span of 10 bases. This CDR3 comprises 17 residues. CDR1 and CDR2 (germline): LGHNA, YSLEER. This CDR3 reads CASSQGQVISGANVLTF. CDR3 sequence (DNA): TGCGCCAGCAGCCAAGGACAGGTTATCTCTGGGGCCAACGTCCTGACTTTC.

In DNA form, the CDR3 reads TGCGCCAGCAGCTGGAACGTTAACTATGGCTACACCTTC. Protein product: CASSWNVNYGYTF. The chain carries TRBV5-1 and TRBJ1-2, with unresolved D. This CDR3 contains 13 residues. CDR1 and CDR2 (germline): SGHRS, YFSETQ. The V and J ends lost 3 bases and 1 base respectively, with 7 bases between them. The full variable domain, its missing parts supplied by reference TRBV5-1 and TRBJ1-2, is KAGVTQTPRYLIKTRGQQVTLSCSPISGHRSVSWYQQTPGQGLQFLFEYFSETQRNKGNFPGRFSGRQFSNSRSEMNVSTLELGDSALYLCASSWNVNYGYTFGSGTRLTVV.

This clone appeared a few times. The chain employs TRBV5-6 and TRBJ1-2; D unresolved. Trimming took 0 bases from V and 0 from J, leaving 21 bases between them. Per the germline V gene, CDR1 is SGHDT and CDR2 is YYEEEE. The CDR3 extends over 19 amino acids. CDR3: CASSLAGIKFKSANYGYTF. The CDR3 DNA sequence: TGTGCCAGCAGCTTGGCGGGGATCAAATTCAAATCCGCTAACTATGGCTACACCTTC.

V gene TRBV19 combines with J gene TRBJ1-1, with D unclear. This CDR3 comprises 11 residues. V was trimmed by 7 bases and J by 3 bases, leaving 6 bases between them. Germline CDR1 LNHDA, CDR2 SQIVND (reference sequence). The CDR3: CASNQDTEAFF. DNA for the CDR3: TGTGCCAGTAACCAGGACACTGAAGCTTTCTTT.

This clone showed up just once. The rearrangement joins TRBV7-2 to TRBJ2-7, with D unresolved. This CDR3 is built from 12 residues. Germline V lookup: CDR1 SGHTA, CDR2 FQGNSA. The V end was cut by 2 bases, the J end by 4 bases, with 6 bases between. Here the CDR3 reads CASSLTRYEQYF. The CDR3 DNA reads TGTGCCAGCAGCTTAACTCGGTACGAGCAGTACTTC.

V is TRBV29-1 and J is TRBJ2-7, with 10 bases fitting TRBD2. With 4 bases clipped from V and 0 bases from J, the junction kept 12 bases outside the gene matches. The CDR3 extends over 17 amino acids. Germline CDR1 SQVTM, CDR2 ANQGSEA. CDR3 nucleotides: TGCAGCGTTGCGGTGGTAGCGGGGGGCAAAAGCTCCTACGAGCAGTACTTC. This gives the protein CSVAVVAGGKSSYEQYF.

V gene TRBV28 combines with J gene TRBJ2-3; TRBD1 matches 12 bases. Germline-derived CDR1 and CDR2 are MDHEN and SYDVKM. The J segment lost 3 bases and the V segment lost 6 bases, leaving 1 base of the junction unmatched. The CDR3 length is 14 residues. In DNA, the CDR3 is TGTGCCAGCAGGGGACAGGGGGCGACAGATACGCAGTATTTT. The encoded protein is CASRGQGATDTQYF.

This clone is categorized as medium-sized (0.01 to 0.1%). In DNA, the CDR3 is TGCGCCAGCAGCCAAGATCGAAACTATGGCTACACCTTC. It is translated as CASSQDRNYGYTF. The chain has TRBV4-1 and TRBJ1-2; D remains ambiguous. CDR3 length: 13 amino acids. The V end lost 0 bases, the J end lost 2 bases, and 4 bases lay between the germline ends. Germline CDR1 is MGHRA and CDR2 is YSYEKL.

This clone was detected once. The rearrangement uses TRBV7-2 and TRBJ1-2; D not resolved. The CDR3 runs 14 residues. Germline-derived CDR1 and CDR2 are SGHTA and FQGNSA. V lost 2 bases, J lost 3 bases, and 10 bases lay in between. The DNA for the CDR3 is TGTGCCAGCAGCTTATCGGCAGGATACTATGGCTACACCTTC. Its protein product is CASSLSAGYYGYTF.

The chain has TRBV20-1 and TRBJ1-2; TRBD1 might be the D (5 bases). This CDR3 spans 11 amino acids. Germline CDR1 reads DFQATT; CDR2 reads SNEGSKA (reference sequence). Trimming took 6 bases from V and 2 from J, leaving 7 bases between them. The DNA for the CDR3 is TGCAGTGCCCCAGGGAACTATGGCTACACCTTC. Amino acid sequence: CSAPGNYGYTF.

This clone appeared a few times. The rearrangement links TRBV5-6 to TRBJ2-3, with 9 bases fitting TRBD2. The V gene's germline CDR1 is SGHDT and CDR2 YYEEEE. The CDR3 has 16 residues. V lost 3 bases and J lost 4; bases outside the gene matches: 9. The CDR3 loop reads CASSSRTSAWADTQYF. The CDR3, as DNA: TGTGCCAGCAGCTCTAGGACTAGCGCCTGGGCAGATACGCAGTATTTT.

This chain links TRBV5-1 with TRBJ2-7, with 12 nucleotides matching TRBD2. Germline CDR1 is SGHRS and CDR2 is YFSETQ. Losses at the gene ends were 1 base for V and 2 bases for J; bases not matched to a gene: 10. CDR3 length: 18 residues. The CDR3 coding sequence is TGCGCCAGCAGCTTGCGGGCTAGCGGGAGGGCCAGAGCCTACGAGCAGTACTTC. Protein sequence: CASSLRASGRARAYEQYF.

V usage is TRBV19 and J usage is TRBJ2-3; 7 bases are a match to TRBD1. The CDR3 totals 15 residues. The germline CDR1 and CDR2 sequences are LNHDA and SQIVND (reference sequence). After removal of 5 bases from V and 3 bases from J, the junction contained 8 bases not matched to a gene. The DNA for the CDR3 is TGTGCCAGTAGTCCCGGACAGGTACCAACAGATACGCAGTATTTT. Encoded protein: CASSPGQVPTDTQYF.

V is TRBV29-1 and J is TRBJ2-3; D unclear. CDR3 length equals 12 residues. Germline CDR1 SQVTM, CDR2 ANQGSEA. Deletions cut 6 bases from V and 4 bases from J, with 11 bases between. CDR3 DNA: TGCAGCGTGCAGGTCCCCTCAGATACGCAGTATTTT. As protein: CSVQVPSDTQYF.

This clone has only a few counts. The chain has TRBV11-3 and TRBJ2-7; no clear D gene. Germline V gene sequence: CDR1 SGHNT, CDR2 YENEEA. The CDR3 extends over 13 amino acids. Trimming took 5 bases from V and 6 from J, leaving 14 bases between them. CDR3 region: CASSRRPSAEQYF. The CDR3 region has the DNA TGTGCCAGCAGCCGCCGACCCTCCGCCGAGCAGTACTTC.

The chain links TRBV28 to TRBJ2-1, with 8 bases aligning to TRBD2. CDR3 size: 14 residues. V shed 3 bases and J 9 bases; nucleotides not matched to a gene: 7. Germline lookup yields CDR1 MDHEN and CDR2 SYDVKM. The CDR3 region is CASSLGSGISEQFF. In nucleotides, the CDR3 is TGTGCCAGCAGTTTGGGTAGCGGGATTAGTGAGCAGTTCTTC.

In this sample, this clone is medium-sized. The chain combines TRBV14 with TRBJ1-2; no clear D gene. Looked up from germline, CDR1 is SGHDN and CDR2 is FVKESK. This CDR3 contains 14 residues. V dropped 0 bases and J dropped 3 bases, with 8 bases sitting between them. CDR3 sequence (DNA): TGTGCCAGCAGCCAAGAGTACGGATACTATGGCTACACCTTC. Its protein product is CASSQEYGYYGYTF.

The rearrangement joins TRBV7-3 to TRBJ2-1; TRBD1 matches 7 bases. The trim removed 4 bases at V and 9 bases at J, leaving 3 bases unmatched. The CDR3 consists of 12 residues. CDR1 SGHTA and CDR2 FQGTGA come from the germline V gene. The DNA for the CDR3 is TGTGCCAGCAGCTCTTACAGGGGTGAGCAGTTCTTC. It encodes CASSSYRGEQFF.